This T cell receptor beta chain was identified during a study of cytomegalovirus exposure and HLA in healthy donors. Study-wide points: From TCR beta sequences, most subjects' HLA-A and HLA-B alleles were reportedly predicted accurately. Many donors shared some public TCRs, even though most TCR sequences were rare. The study dropped some indistinguishable V segments, TRBV6-2 and TRBV6-3 among them. Testing in vitro showed a few CMV-associated chains specific for CMV antigens.

The PCR ran on 60 Vbeta and 13 Jbeta primers. TCRdb's table, derived via immunoSEQ multiplex PCR, lists solely in-frame clones and lacks some. The sample lists more than 95,000 clones, almost 80% occurring once. Per germline, CDR1 MDHEN and CDR2 SYDVKM. V gave up 6 bases and J gave up 2 bases, with 13 bases separating them. The length of the CDR3 is 14 residues. About this clone: What it binds is unknown.

This clonotype was obtained from a man in his fifties in good health and CMV-seropositive. Material for sequencing was PBMCs. V gene TRBV28 combines with J gene TRBJ2-5; D is possibly TRBD1 (6 bases). DNA of the CDR3: TGTGCCAGCAGAACTCGGACAGCGCAAGAGACCCAGTACTTC. Amino acids: CASRTRTAQETQYF.